Presented here are 5 T cell receptor beta chains from one specimen sequenced in a study of blood T cell repertoires in COVID-19. Assay: immunoSEQ multiplex PCR; the TCRdb copy retains only in-frame clones and omits some. The data contain tens of thousands of clones, 88% of them singletons. What was sequenced was peripheral blood. The receptors were sampled from an elderly woman with acute or convalescent COVID-19.

The chain links TRBV10-3 to TRBJ2-3, with 11 nucleotides matching TRBD2. V trimming: 8 bases; J trimming: 1 base; junction bases outside the gene matches: 2. Germline CDR1 and CDR2: ENHRY and SYGVKD. The CDR3 extends over 14 amino acids. CDR3 sequence: CAIGSGGGTDTQYF. The CDR3 DNA follows: TGTGCCATCGGTAGCGGGGGGGGCACAGATACGCAGTATTTT.

V usage is TRBV10-1 and J usage is TRBJ2-7, with D possibly being TRBD1 (5 bases). This CDR3 has 14 amino acids. Germline CDR1 WNHNN, CDR2 SYGVQD (reference sequence). The germline V and J ends were trimmed by 2 bases and 2 bases, with 10 bases remaining between them. CDR3: CASSESGRAYEQYF. CDR3 DNA sequence: TGCGCCAGCAGTGAGAGTGGCAGGGCCTACGAGCAGTACTTC.

The chain carries TRBV15 and TRBJ2-7, with 15 bases aligning to TRBD2. The germline V gene encodes CDR1 LNHNV and CDR2 YYDKDF (reference sequence). V lost 5 bases and J lost 2; bases outside the gene matches: 4. This CDR3 spans 16 amino acids. CDR3 region: CATSHRTSGRAYEQYF. CDR3 DNA sequence: TGTGCCACCAGCCATCGGACTAGCGGGAGGGCCTACGAGCAGTACTTC.

The chain has TRBV30 and TRBJ1-2; no firm D call. Trimming pared 4 bases from V and 5 bases from J, leaving 8 bases between. Germline V gene lookup returns CDR1 GTSNPN and CDR2 SVGIG (reference sequence). The CDR3 sequence is 11 residues long. CDR3 nucleotide sequence: TGTGCCTGGAATGGAGGTTATGGCTACACCTTC. Protein sequence: CAWNGGYGYTF.

This chain connects TRBV3-1 (or the pseudogene TRBV3-2) to TRBJ1-2; 9 bases match TRBD1. Germline V gene sequence: CDR1 LGHDT, CDR2 YNNKEL (reference sequence). V lost 4 bases and J lost 8; bases outside the gene matches: 2. This CDR3 is built from 12 residues. The DNA for the CDR3 is TGTGCCAGCAGCCGGACAGGGGTCGGCTACACCTTC. Its protein product is CASSRTGVGYTF.